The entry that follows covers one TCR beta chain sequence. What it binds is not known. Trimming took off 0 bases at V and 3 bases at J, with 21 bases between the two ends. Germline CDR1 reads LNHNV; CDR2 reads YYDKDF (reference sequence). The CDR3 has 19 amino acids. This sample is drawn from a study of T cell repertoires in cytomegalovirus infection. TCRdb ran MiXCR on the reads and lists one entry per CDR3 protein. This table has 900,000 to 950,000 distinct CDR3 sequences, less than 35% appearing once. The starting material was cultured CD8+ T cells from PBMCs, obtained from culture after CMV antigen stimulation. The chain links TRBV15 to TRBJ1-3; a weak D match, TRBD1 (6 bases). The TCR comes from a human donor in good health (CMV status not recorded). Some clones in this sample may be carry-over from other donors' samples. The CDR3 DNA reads TGTGCCACCAGCAGAGATCTCTATGATGGACAGAACATTGGAAACACCATATATTTT. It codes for CATSRDLYDGQNIGNTIYF.